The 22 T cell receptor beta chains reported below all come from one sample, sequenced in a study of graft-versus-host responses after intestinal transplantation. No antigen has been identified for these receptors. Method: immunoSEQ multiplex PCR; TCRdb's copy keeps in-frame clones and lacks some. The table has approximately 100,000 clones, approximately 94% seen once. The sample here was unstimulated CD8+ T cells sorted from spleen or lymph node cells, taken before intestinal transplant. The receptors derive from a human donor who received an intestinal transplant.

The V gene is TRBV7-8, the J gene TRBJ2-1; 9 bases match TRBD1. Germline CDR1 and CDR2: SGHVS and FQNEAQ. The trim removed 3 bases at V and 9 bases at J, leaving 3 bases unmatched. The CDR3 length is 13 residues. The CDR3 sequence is CASSFGTGIEQFF. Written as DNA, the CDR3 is TGTGCCAGCAGCTTTGGGACAGGGATTGAGCAGTTCTTC.

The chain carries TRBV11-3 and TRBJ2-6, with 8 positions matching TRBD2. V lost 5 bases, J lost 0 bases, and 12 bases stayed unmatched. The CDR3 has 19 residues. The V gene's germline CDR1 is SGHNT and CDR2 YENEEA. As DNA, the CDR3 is TGTGCCAGCAGCCCGCTCCGGGGGGGGGCCCTCTCTGGGGCCAACGTCCTGACTTTC. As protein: CASSPLRGGALSGANVLTF.

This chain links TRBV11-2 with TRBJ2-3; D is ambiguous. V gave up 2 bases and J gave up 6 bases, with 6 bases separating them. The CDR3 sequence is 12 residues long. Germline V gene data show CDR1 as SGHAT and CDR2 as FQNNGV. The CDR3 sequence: CASSLFGDTQYF. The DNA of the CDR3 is TGTGCCAGCAGCTTATTCGGGGATACGCAGTATTTT.

The CDR3 DNA is TGTGCCAGCAGCCACGCGGGACAGATTAGCTATGGCTACACCTTC. Translated: CASSHAGQISYGYTF. V and J are TRBV14 and TRBJ1-2, with 7 nucleotides matching TRBD1. The junction had 8 bases not matched to a gene; V was cut back by 3 bases and J by 4 bases. The CDR3 extends over 15 amino acids. Germline CDR1 is SGHDN and CDR2 is FVKESK.

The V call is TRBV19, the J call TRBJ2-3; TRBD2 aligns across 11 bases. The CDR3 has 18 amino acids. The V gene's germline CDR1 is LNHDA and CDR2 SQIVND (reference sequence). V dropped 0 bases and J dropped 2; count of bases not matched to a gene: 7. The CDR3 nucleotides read TGTGCCAGTAGTATAGATGATGGGACTAGCGGATTCACAGATACGCAGTATTTT. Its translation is CASSIDDGTSGFTDTQYF.

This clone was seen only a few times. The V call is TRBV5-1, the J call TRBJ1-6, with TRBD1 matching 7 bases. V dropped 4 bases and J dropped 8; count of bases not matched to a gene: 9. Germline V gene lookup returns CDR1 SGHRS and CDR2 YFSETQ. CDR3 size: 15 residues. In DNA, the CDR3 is TGCGCCAGCAGCCCCATAGGGGGCTTTTATTCACCCCTCCACTTT. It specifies CASSPIGGFYSPLHF.

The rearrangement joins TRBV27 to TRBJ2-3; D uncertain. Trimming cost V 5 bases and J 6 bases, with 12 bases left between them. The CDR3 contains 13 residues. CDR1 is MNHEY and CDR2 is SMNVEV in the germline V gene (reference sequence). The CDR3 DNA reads TGTGCCAGCAGTGGCTATTCGCAGGATACGCAGTATTTT. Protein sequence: CASSGYSQDTQYF.

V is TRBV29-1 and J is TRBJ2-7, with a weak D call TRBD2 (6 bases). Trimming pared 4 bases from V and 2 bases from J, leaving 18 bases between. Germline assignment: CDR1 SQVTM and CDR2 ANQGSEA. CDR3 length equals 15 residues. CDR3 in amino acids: CSVGSAGQPAYEQYF. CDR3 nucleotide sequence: TGCAGCGTTGGATCGGCGGGGCAGCCCGCCTACGAGCAGTACTTC.

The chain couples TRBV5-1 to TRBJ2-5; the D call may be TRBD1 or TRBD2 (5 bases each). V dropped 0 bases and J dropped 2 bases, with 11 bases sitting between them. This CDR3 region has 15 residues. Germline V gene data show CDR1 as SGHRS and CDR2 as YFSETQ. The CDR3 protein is CASSLAPGAQETQYF. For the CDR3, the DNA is TGCGCCAGCAGCTTGGCACCCGGGGCTCAAGAGACCCAGTACTTC. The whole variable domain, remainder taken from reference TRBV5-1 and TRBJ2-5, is KAGVTQTPRYLIKTRGQQVTLSCSPISGHRSVSWYQQTPGQGLQFLFEYFSETQRNKGNFPGRFSGRQFSNSRSEMNVSTLELGDSALYLCASSLAPGAQETQYFGPGTRLLVL.

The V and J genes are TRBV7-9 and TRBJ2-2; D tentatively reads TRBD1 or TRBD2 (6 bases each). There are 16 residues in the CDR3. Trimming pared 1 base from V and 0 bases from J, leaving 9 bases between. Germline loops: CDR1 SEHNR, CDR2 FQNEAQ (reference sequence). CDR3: CASSLEGGPNTGELFF. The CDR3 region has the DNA TGTGCCAGCAGCTTAGAGGGGGGACCGAACACCGGGGAGCTGTTTTTT.

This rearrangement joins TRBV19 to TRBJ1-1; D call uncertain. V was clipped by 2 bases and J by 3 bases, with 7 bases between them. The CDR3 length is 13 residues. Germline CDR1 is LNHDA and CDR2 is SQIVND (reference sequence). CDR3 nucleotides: TGTGCCAGTAGTATAAACAGACACACTGAAGCTTTCTTT. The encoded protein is CASSINRHTEAFF.

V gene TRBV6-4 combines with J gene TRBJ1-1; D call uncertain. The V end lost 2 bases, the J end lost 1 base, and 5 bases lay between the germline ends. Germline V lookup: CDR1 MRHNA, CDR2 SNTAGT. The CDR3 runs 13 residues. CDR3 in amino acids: CASSDRANTEAFF. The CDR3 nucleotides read TGTGCCAGCAGTGACAGGGCGAACACTGAAGCTTTCTTT.

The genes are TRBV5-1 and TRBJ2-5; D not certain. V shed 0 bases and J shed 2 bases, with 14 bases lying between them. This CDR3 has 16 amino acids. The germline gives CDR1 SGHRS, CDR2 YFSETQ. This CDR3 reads CASSLGLNIEQETQYF. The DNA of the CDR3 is TGCGCCAGCAGCTTGGGTCTAAACATCGAACAAGAGACCCAGTACTTC.

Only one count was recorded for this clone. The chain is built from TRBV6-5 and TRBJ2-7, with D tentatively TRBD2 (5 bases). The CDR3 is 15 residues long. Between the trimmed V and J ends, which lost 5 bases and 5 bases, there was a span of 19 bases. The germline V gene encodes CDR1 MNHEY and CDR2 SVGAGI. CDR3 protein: CASSPPAAVRNEQYF. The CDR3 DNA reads TGTGCCAGCAGTCCCCCGGCAGCGGTTAGGAACGAGCAGTACTTC.

The CDR3 DNA sequence: TGTGCCAGCAGCCCCCTGGGACAGGGGGCGGCTCAGCCCCAGCATTTT. Translating gives CASSPLGQGAAQPQHF. The V call is TRBV5-6, the J call TRBJ1-5, with 12 positions matching TRBD1. The CDR3 is made up of 16 amino acids. The V segment lost 4 bases and the J segment 6 bases; nucleotides outside the gene matches: 8. Germline assignment: CDR1 SGHDT and CDR2 YYEEEE.

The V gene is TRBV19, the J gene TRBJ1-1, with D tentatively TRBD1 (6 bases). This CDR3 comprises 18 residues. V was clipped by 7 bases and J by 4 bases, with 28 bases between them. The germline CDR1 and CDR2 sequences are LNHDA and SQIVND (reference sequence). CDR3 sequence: CASTHNTGYSRRITEAFF. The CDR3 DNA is TGTGCCAGTACCCACAACACAGGGTACAGCCGAAGGATCACTGAAGCTTTCTTT.

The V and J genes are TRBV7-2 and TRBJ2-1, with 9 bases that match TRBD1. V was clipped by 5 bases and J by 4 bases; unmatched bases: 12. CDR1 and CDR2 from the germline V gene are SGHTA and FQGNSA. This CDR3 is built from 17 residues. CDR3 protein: CASSPYGGQGAYNEQFF. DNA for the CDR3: TGTGCCAGCAGCCCATACGGGGGACAGGGAGCTTACAATGAGCAGTTCTTC.

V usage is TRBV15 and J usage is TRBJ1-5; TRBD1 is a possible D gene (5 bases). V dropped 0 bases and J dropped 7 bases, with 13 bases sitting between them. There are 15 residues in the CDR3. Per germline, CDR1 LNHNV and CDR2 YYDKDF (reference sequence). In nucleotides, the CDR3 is TGTGCCACCAGCAGAGATGGGGGTTCCGACCAGCCCCAGCATTTT. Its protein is CATSRDGGSDQPQHF.

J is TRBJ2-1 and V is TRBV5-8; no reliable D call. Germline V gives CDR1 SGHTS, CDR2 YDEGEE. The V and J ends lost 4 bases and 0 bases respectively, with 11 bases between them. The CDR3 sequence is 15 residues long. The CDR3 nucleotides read TGTGCCAGCAGCCCACGCGCCAGCTCCTACAATGAGCAGTTCTTC. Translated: CASSPRASSYNEQFF.

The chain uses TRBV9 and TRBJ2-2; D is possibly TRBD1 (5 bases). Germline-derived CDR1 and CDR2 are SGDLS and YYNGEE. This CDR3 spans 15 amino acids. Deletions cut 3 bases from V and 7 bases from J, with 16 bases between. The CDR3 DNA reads TGTGCCAGCAGCGGGAACGTAGGGGTTATCGGGGAGCTGTTTTTT. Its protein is CASSGNVGVIGELFF.

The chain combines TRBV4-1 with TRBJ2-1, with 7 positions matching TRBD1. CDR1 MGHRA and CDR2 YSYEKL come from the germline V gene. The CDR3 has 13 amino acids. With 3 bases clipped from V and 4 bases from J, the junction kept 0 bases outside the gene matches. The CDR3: CASSQTGYNEQFF. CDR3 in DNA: TGCGCCAGCAGCCAGACAGGGTACAATGAGCAGTTCTTC.

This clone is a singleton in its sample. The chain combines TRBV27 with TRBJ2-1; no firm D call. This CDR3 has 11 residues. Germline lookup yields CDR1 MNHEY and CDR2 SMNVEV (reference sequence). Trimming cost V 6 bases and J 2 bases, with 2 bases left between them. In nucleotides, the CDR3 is TGTGCCAGCAGCACCTACAATGAGCAGTTCTTC. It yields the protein CASSTYNEQFF.